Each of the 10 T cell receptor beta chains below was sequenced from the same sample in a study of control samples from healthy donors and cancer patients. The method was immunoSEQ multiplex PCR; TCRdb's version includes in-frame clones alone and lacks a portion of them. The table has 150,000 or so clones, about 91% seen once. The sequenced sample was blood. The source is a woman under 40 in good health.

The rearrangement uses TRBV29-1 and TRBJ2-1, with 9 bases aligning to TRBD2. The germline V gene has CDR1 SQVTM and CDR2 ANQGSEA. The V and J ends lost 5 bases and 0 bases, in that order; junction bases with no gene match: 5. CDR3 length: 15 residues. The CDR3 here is CSVYKRGDSYNEQFF. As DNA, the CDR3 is TGCAGCGTTTATAAGCGGGGGGACTCCTACAATGAGCAGTTCTTC.

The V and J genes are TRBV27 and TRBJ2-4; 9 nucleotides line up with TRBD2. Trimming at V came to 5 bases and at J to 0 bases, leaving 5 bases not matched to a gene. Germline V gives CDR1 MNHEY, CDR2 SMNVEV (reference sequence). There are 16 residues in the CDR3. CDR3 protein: CASSQTSGIAKNIQYF. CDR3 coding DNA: TGTGCCAGCAGTCAGACTAGCGGTATAGCCAAAAACATTCAGTACTTC.

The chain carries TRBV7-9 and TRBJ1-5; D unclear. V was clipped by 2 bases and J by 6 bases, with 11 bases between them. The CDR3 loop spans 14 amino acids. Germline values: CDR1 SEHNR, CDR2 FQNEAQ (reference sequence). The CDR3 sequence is CASSLKGRSQPQHF. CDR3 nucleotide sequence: TGTGCCAGCAGCTTAAAAGGGCGGAGTCAGCCCCAGCATTTT.

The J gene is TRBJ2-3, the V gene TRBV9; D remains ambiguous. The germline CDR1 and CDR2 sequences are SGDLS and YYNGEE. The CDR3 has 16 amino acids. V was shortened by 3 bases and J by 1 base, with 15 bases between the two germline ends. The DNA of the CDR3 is TGTGCCAGCAGCGGAAGAATAGCCCCCGGCACAGATACGCAGTATTTT. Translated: CASSGRIAPGTDTQYF.

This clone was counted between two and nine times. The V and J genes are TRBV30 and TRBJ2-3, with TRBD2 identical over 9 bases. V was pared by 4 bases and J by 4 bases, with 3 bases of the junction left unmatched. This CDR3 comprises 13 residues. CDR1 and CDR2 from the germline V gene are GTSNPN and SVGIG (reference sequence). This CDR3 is CAWTAGGPDTQYF. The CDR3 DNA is TGTGCCTGGACGGCGGGGGGGCCAGATACGCAGTATTTT.

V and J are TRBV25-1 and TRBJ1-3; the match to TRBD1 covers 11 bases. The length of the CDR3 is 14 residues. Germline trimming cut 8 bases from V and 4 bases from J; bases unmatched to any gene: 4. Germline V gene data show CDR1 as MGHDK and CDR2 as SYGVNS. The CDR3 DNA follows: TGTGCCAGCGGCGGACAGGGGGCCGGAAACACCATATATTTT. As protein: CASGGQGAGNTIYF. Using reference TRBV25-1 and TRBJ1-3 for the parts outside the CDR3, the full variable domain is EADIYQTPRYLVIGTGKKITLECSQTMGHDKMYWYQQDPGMELHLIHYSYGVNSTEKGDLSSESTVSRIRTEHFPLTLESARPSHTSQYLCASGGQGAGNTIYFGEGSWLTVV.

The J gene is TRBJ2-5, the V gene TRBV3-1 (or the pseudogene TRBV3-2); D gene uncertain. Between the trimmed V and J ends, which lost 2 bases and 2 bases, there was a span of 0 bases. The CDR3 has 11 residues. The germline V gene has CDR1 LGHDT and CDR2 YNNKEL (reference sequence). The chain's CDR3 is CASSQQETQYF. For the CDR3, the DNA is TGTGCCAGCAGCCAACAAGAGACCCAGTACTTC.

This CDR3 is CASQKKTLDRTSVQETQYF. Written as DNA, the CDR3 is TGTGCCAGCCAAAAAAAAACCTTGGACCGGACTAGCGTGCAGGAGACCCAGTACTTC. The V gene is TRBV18, the J gene TRBJ2-5; 9 nucleotides align to TRBD2. The CDR3 loop spans 19 amino acids. Germline CDR1 is KGHSH and CDR2 is LQKENI. J lost 5 bases, V lost 8 bases, and 24 bases had no gene match. The full variable domain, its missing parts supplied by reference TRBV18 and TRBJ2-5, is NAGVMQNPRHLVRRRGQEARLRCSPMKGHSHVYWYRQLPEEGLKFMVYLQKENIIDESGMPKERFSAEFPKEGPSILRIQQVVRGDSAAYFCASQKKTLDRTSVQETQYFGPGTRLLVL.

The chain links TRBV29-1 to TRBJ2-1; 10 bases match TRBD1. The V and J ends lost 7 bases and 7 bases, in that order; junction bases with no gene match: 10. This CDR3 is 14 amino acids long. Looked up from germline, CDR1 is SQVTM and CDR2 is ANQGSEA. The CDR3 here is CSASPGQGTNEQFF. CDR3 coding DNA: TGCAGCGCCTCGCCGGGACAGGGGACGAATGAGCAGTTCTTC.

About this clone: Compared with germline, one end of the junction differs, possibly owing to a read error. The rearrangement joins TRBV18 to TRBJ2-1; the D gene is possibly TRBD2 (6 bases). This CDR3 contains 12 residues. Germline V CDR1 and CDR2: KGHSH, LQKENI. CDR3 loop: CASSSPRGEQFF. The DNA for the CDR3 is TGTGCCAGCTCATCACCACGGGGGGAGCAGTTCTTC.